Listed here are 16 T cell receptor beta chains from one sample, sequenced in a study of blood T cell repertoires in COVID-19 (dated by TCRdb to the early 2020s). The method was the immunoSEQ multiplex PCR assay. This is the immuneACCESS table as TCRdb keeps it, with only in-frame sequences that have V and J called. A part of the clones is gone; compared with another copy, unresolved V genes explain less than half, and the rest is unexplained. This sample comprises about 170,000 clones, around 90% of them detected only once. Of the sample, 1.6% is held by the ten largest clones. The sample comprised peripheral blood. The source of these receptors is a woman in her fifties or sixties with acute or convalescent COVID-19.

The CDR3 loop reads CASSQLVGPDEAFF. CDR3 bases: TGCGCCAGCAGTCAATTGGTGGGGCCTGATGAAGCTTTCTTT. The rearrangement links TRBV23-1 to TRBJ1-1; a possible D gene is TRBD1 (5 bases). TRBV23-1 is noted as an ORF with a role that remains uncertain. The V end was cut by 1 base, the J end by 7 bases, with 13 bases between. This CDR3 comprises 14 residues.

V usage is TRBV14 and J usage is TRBJ1-1; 7 positions agree with TRBD1. The V gene's germline CDR1 is SGHDN and CDR2 FVKESK. This CDR3 has 14 amino acids. After removal of 4 bases from V and 4 bases from J, the junction contained 6 bases not matched to a gene. CDR3 sequence: CASSPTGPGTEAFF. In nucleotides, the CDR3 is TGTGCCAGCAGCCCGACAGGGCCAGGCACTGAAGCTTTCTTT.

The V and J genes are TRBV5-1 and TRBJ2-5, with a possible D match to TRBD2 (6 bases). The V end lost 3 bases, the J end lost 5 bases, and 14 bases lay between the germline ends. CDR1 and CDR2 from the germline V gene are SGHRS and YFSETQ. The CDR3 spans 14 residues. The CDR3 region has the DNA TGCGCCAGCAGCTCCGGACGGGAGTGGGAGACCCAGTACTTC. Its protein is CASSSGREWETQYF. Combining the CDR3 with reference TRBV5-1 and TRBJ2-5 gives the whole variable domain KAGVTQTPRYLIKTRGQQVTLSCSPISGHRSVSWYQQTPGQGLQFLFEYFSETQRNKGNFPGRFSGRQFSNSRSEMNVSTLELGDSALYLCASSSGREWETQYFGPGTRLLVL.

The rearrangement uses TRBV6-2 or TRBV6-3 and TRBJ2-7; 7 positions match TRBD2. Germline V lookup: CDR1 MNHEY, CDR2 SVGEGT. CDR3 length equals 15 residues. V was pared by 4 bases and J by 0 bases, with 6 bases of the junction left unmatched. In DNA form, the CDR3 reads TGTGCCAGCAGTTCCCCGGGAGGCTCCTCCTACGAGCAGTACTTC. Translating it yields CASSSPGGSSYEQYF.

V gene TRBV5-1 combines with J gene TRBJ1-1, with a possible D match to TRBD1 (5 bases). V lost 3 bases and J lost 3, with 15 bases in between. The CDR3 contains 15 residues. The germline V gene encodes CDR1 SGHRS and CDR2 YFSETQ. The CDR3 coding sequence is TGCGCCAGCAGCTATGGAGGGGAGTGGGACACTGAAGCTTTCTTT. Encoded protein: CASSYGGEWDTEAFF.

The gene calls are TRBV20-1 and TRBJ2-5; a possible D gene is TRBD2 (5 bases). V was trimmed by 3 bases and J by 2 bases, leaving 13 bases between them. The CDR3 runs to 14 residues. CDR1 and CDR2 (germline): DFQATT, SNEGSKA (reference sequence). CDR3 protein: CSASVSGVQETQYF. The CDR3 DNA follows: TGCAGTGCTAGTGTAAGCGGAGTACAAGAGACCCAGTACTTC.

The chain combines TRBV6-5 with TRBJ2-7; TRBD2 is a possible D gene (5 bases). Trimming stripped 2 bases from V and 3 bases from J, with 17 bases between. There are 16 residues in the CDR3. CDR1 is MNHEY, CDR2 SVGAGI, per germline. In DNA form, the CDR3 reads TGTGCCAGCAGTTACCGAGGGCCCGAGGATGGCTACGAGCAGTACTTC. The encoded protein is CASSYRGPEDGYEQYF.

The chain's CDR3 is CASSRTGGFDYEQYF. The CDR3 DNA follows: TGTGCCAGCTCACGGACAGGGGGGTTTGACTACGAGCAGTACTTC. The V call is TRBV18, the J call TRBJ2-7; 10 bases are a match to TRBD1. CDR3 length: 15 residues. Trimming took 4 bases from V and 3 from J; bases not matched to a gene: 6. CDR1 and CDR2 from the germline V gene are KGHSH and LQKENI.

The rearrangement uses TRBV6-5 and TRBJ1-4; TRBD1 agrees at 7 bases. Unmatched junction bases numbered 13, after V lost 4 bases and J lost 8 bases. The CDR3 runs to 16 residues. The germline V gene encodes CDR1 MNHEY and CDR2 SVGAGI. In DNA, the CDR3 is TGTGCCAGCAGTTCCCAACCTACAGGGGCGGGCGAAAAACTGTTTTTT. Encoded protein: CASSSQPTGAGEKLFF.

The V gene is TRBV20-1, the J gene TRBJ1-4; possible D gene TRBD1, 5 bases. The CDR3 contains 17 residues. V was trimmed by 3 bases and J by 7 bases, leaving 24 bases between them. Germline V gene lookup returns CDR1 DFQATT and CDR2 SNEGSKA (reference sequence). CDR3 loop: CSASGFRGSFVGEKLFF. CDR3 nucleotides: TGCAGTGCTAGTGGTTTTCGGGGGTCTTTTGTAGGTGAAAAACTGTTTTTT.

This chain links TRBV10-3 with TRBJ1-2, with D possibly being TRBD1 (6 bases). With 0 bases removed from V and 0 bases from J, the gap between germline ends came to 8 bases. The CDR3 contains 15 residues. CDR1 is ENHRY and CDR2 is SYGVKD in the germline V gene. CDR3 residues: CAISESDSTNYGYTF. The DNA for the CDR3 is TGTGCCATCAGTGAGTCGGACAGTACTAACTATGGCTACACCTTC.

The chain combines TRBV19 with TRBJ2-1, with 8 bases lining up with TRBD2. CDR1 is LNHDA and CDR2 is SQIVND in the germline V gene (reference sequence). The CDR3 runs to 15 residues. With V trimmed by 3 bases and J by 11 bases, 12 bases remained unmatched. DNA for the CDR3: TGTGCCAGTAGTATCCCGACCGGGGCGGGAGGAAAGCAGTTCTTC. It codes for CASSIPTGAGGKQFF.

This chain uses TRBV18 with TRBJ1-1; TRBD1 agrees at 8 bases. The CDR3 sequence is 15 residues long. V was clipped by 3 bases and J by 3 bases; unmatched bases: 6. Germline V gene lookup returns CDR1 KGHSH and CDR2 LQKENI. CDR3 residues: CASSPRTGGDTEAFF. DNA for the CDR3: TGTGCCAGCTCACCCCGTACAGGGGGTGACACTGAAGCTTTCTTT.

The chain uses TRBV27 and TRBJ1-2, with a tentative D call TRBD1 (5 bases). V shed 3 bases and J shed 5 bases, with 10 bases lying between them. This CDR3 is built from 13 residues. From germline, CDR1 is MNHEY and CDR2 SMNVEV (reference sequence). The CDR3: CASSLGRAYGYTF. The CDR3 DNA follows: TGTGCCAGCAGTTTGGGCAGGGCTTATGGCTACACCTTC.

The chain employs TRBV6-2 or TRBV6-3 and TRBJ2-5; D gene unclear. Germline assignment: CDR1 MNHEY and CDR2 SVGEGT. Trimming left V 2 bases short and J 5 bases short, with 9 bases between. The CDR3 contains 13 residues. This CDR3 reads CASSYVWLETQYF. The CDR3 DNA reads TGTGCCAGCAGTTACGTGTGGCTCGAGACCCAGTACTTC.

The J gene is TRBJ2-1, the V gene TRBV5-6; D gene uncertain. Germline CDR1 is SGHDT and CDR2 is YYEEEE. The V gene lost 3 bases and the J gene lost 1 base, with 11 bases spanning the gap. This CDR3 comprises 15 residues. The CDR3 DNA follows: TGTGCCAGCAGCTCTCCCCTTTTTTCCTACAATGAGCAGTTCTTC. Its translation is CASSSPLFSYNEQFF.